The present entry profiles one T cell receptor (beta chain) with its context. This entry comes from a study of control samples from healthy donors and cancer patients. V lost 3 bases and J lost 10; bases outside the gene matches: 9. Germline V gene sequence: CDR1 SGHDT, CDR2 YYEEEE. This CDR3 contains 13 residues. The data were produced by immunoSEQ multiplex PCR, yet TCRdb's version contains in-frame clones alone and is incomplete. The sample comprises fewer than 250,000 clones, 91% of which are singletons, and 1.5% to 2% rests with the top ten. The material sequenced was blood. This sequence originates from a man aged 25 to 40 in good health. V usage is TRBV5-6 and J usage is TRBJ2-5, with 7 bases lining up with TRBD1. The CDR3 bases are TGTGCCAGCAGCTCCGAACCACAGGGGAGCCAGTACTTC. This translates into CASSSEPQGSQYF.